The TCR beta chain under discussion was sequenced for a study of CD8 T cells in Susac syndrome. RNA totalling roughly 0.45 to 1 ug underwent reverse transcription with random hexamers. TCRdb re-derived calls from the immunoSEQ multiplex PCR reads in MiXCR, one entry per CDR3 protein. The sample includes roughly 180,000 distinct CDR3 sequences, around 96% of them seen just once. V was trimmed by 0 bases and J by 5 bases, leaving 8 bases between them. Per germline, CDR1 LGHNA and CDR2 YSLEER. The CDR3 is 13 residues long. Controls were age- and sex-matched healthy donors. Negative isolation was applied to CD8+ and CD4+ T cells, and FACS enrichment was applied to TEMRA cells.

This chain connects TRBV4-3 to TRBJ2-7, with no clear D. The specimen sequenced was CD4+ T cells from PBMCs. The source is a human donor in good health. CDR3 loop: CASSQESSHEQYF. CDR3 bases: TGCGCCAGCAGCCAAGAATCATCCCACGAGCAGTACTTC.